These 4 T cell receptor beta chains share one sample of origin, sequenced in a study of T-cell reconstitution after alpha-beta-depleted transplantation in children. For TCRbeta, the library was prepared with unique molecular identifiers. TCRdb re-called the PCR reads with MiXCR, one entry per CDR3 protein. This sample has some 200,000 distinct CDR3 sequences; approximately 7% occur once, and the top ten carry less than 7%. Sequencing was performed on PBMCs, taken before TCRalphabeta/CD19-depleted stem cell transplant. These receptors were obtained from a boy under 10 years old with acute lymphoblastic leukemia, due to receive a stem cell transplant.

The rearrangement joins TRBV2 to TRBJ2-7, with D tentatively TRBD1 or TRBD2 (6 bases each). V dropped 8 bases and J dropped 4 bases, with 9 bases sitting between them. This CDR3 region has 11 residues. CDR1 and CDR2 from the germline V gene are SNHLY and FYNNEI. CDR3 DNA sequence: TGTGCCAGCCAAGGGGGGTACGAGCAGTACTTC. It specifies CASQGGYEQYF. The whole variable domain, filled in from reference TRBV2 and TRBJ2-7, reads EPEVTQTPSHQVTQMGQEVILRCVPISNHLYFYWYRQILGQKVEFLVSFYNNEISEKSEIFDDQFSVERPDGSNFTLKIRSTKLEDSAMYFCASQGGYEQYFGPGTRLTVT.

There are a few counts of this clonotype. This chain links TRBV20-1 with TRBJ2-7; perhaps TRBD1 as D (6 bases). CDR1 and CDR2 (germline): DFQATT, SNEGSKA (reference sequence). V was pared by 5 bases and J by 0 bases, with 17 bases between. This CDR3 is 15 amino acids long. The CDR3 reads CSAGGHDGNSYEQYF. The CDR3 DNA reads TGCAGTGCTGGGGGACACGACGGGAACTCCTACGAGCAGTACTTC.

Ten or more counts support this clonotype. The chain links TRBV12-3 or TRBV12-4 to TRBJ2-7; D might be TRBD1 (5 bases). This CDR3 comprises 15 residues. V was clipped by 6 bases and J by 0 bases, with 15 bases between them. This CDR3 is CASSPEGVSSYEQYF. In nucleotides, the CDR3 is TGTGCCAGCAGCCCCGAAGGGGTTAGCTCCTACGAGCAGTACTTC.

This clonotype was seen at least ten times. The V call is TRBV11-2, the J call TRBJ1-1; 9 nucleotides line up with TRBD1. Germline CDR1 reads SGHAT; CDR2 reads FQNNGV. The CDR3 sequence is 16 residues long. V was clipped by 3 bases and J by 1 base; unmatched bases: 6. The CDR3 DNA sequence: TGTGCCAGCAGCTTGGACAGGGGAATTAGGAACACTGAAGCTTTCTTT. Its protein is CASSLDRGIRNTEAFF.